The clone carrying this TCR beta chain was counted a few times. The data stem from a study of blood T cell repertoires in COVID-19. At the level of the study: There were acute and convalescent COVID-19 samples, and they came from the United States, Italy and Spain. Sources were T cells, B-cell-depleted T cells, or PBMCs; the material itself was cDNA or gDNA.

The J segment lost 0 bases and the V segment lost 4 bases, leaving 6 bases of the junction unmatched. Germline CDR1 is SGHVS and CDR2 is FNYEAQ. The CDR3 is 15 amino acids. Libraries were prepared by immunoSEQ multiplex PCR; TCRdb keeps only in-frame clonotypes and omits some of them. The sample includes some 100,000 clones, roughly nine tenths seen only once; the top ten take under 13%. This TCR came from a man in his forties or fifties with acute or convalescent COVID-19. Sample: peripheral blood. The rearrangement links TRBV7-6 to TRBJ2-7; 7 nucleotides agree with TRBD2. In nucleotides, the CDR3 is TGTGCCAGCAGCTCGGGTGGGGGGGGCTCCTACGAGCAGTACTTC. Translating it yields CASSSGGGGSYEQYF.